The clone carrying this T cell receptor (beta chain) was counted between two and nine times. The authors split each subset's genomic DNA evenly across several immunoSEQ plates. 200 to 250 ng DNA, tens of thousands of T cell genomes, went into each sorted-subset replicate PCR. Original processing notes: With immunoSEQ giving junction-only sequences and no quality scores, filtering differed. Data came from immunoSEQ multiplex PCR; TCRdb stores just in-frame clones and leaves some out. That table is the source of V, J and clone size, and D and trimming were worked out from the DNA. The sample lists about 2.2 million clones, about 94% occurring once. The record originates from a study of shared clonotypes between healthy human individuals. CDR3 length: 16 residues. Trimming took 5 bases from V and 5 from J; bases not matched to a gene: 10. CDR1 is SEHNR and CDR2 is FQNEAQ in the germline V gene (reference sequence).

Naive CD8 cells were CD45RO-negative, positively selected for CCR7, excluding terminally differentiated effector memory CD45RA+ cells. All the donors were Caucasian adults who lived in Nashville, Tennessee. V gene TRBV7-9 combines with J gene TRBJ2-1; 9 bases match TRBD2. This TCR was recovered from a man aged 18 to 30 in good health. Some clones in this sample may be carry-over from other donors' samples. Sequencing was performed on naive CD8+ T cells from PBMCs. As DNA, the CDR3 is TGTGCCAGCAGCAAAAGTGGGACTAGCACAGACAATGAGCAGTTCTTC. This gives the protein CASSKSGTSTDNEQFF.